This T cell receptor beta chain came from a study of regulatory T cells in long-lasting Graves disease. As for the study in general: Newly diagnosed Graves' patients had under 3 months of antithyroid drugs. Study-wide findings and caveats: TCR diversity was lower in persistent Graves' patients than in newly diagnosed ones.

Assembly of TCR beta libraries relied on iRepertoire HTBI primers together with Arm-PCR of CDR3 regions. Via MiXCR, TCRdb re-called the multiplex PCR reads, giving one row per CDR3 protein. The data show about 430,000 distinct CDR3 sequences, with around 16% seen just once and over 7.5% held by the top ten. The ends were cut back, 5 bases at V and 15 bases at J, with 17 bases in the middle. Germline V CDR1 and CDR2: SGHAT, FQNNGV. The CDR3 is 12 amino acids. This clonotype has a count of ten or more. As yet, its antigen is unknown. Sample time point: newly diagnosed GD, antithyroid drugs for less than 3 months. Scientists built the TCR library using RNA that was extracted from PBMCs. This sample was shared with a second study, whose subject was T cells in Graves' hyperthyroidism and ophthalmopathy.

The sequencing here drew on peripheral blood mononuclear cells (PBMCs), taken at new diagnosis, from a patient treated with antithyroid drugs. The chain joins TRBV11-2 to TRBJ2-1; D tentatively fits TRBD1 or TRBD2 (5 bases each). This clonotype was sampled from a woman between 40 and 50 years old with Graves disease. The chain's CDR3 is CASSRDEAPSFF. As DNA, the CDR3 is TGTGCCAGCAGCCGGGACGAGGCCCCCTCGTTCTTC. The full variable domain, in which reference TRBV11-2 and TRBJ2-1 provide the parts outside the CDR3, is EAGVAQSPRYKIIEKRQSVAFWCNPISGHATLYWYQQILGQGPKLLIQFQNNGVVDDSQLPKDRFSAERLKGVDSTLKIQPAKLEDSAVYLCASSRDEAPSFFGPGTRLTVL.